This T cell receptor (beta chain) was profiled in a study of T cells in localized non-small cell lung cancer. Study results and caveats: Peak T cell clonality was found in uninvolved adjacent lung, exceeding tumor. Longer overall survival associated with higher blood T cell density; shorter survival with higher adjacent-lung clonality. Median roughly 57 top-100 tumor clones were shared with paired adjacent lung. Since sequencing was restricted to only one region of the tumor, intratumor heterogeneity remains a possibility.

Looked up from germline, CDR1 is LNHNV and CDR2 is YYDKDF (reference sequence). The length of the CDR3 is 18 residues. With 5 bases removed from V and 0 bases from J, the gap between germline ends came to 19 bases. Using immunoSEQ multiplex PCR, the repertoire was profiled, and TCRdb retains in-frame clones only, with some absent. The sample holds some 50,000 clones, 80% to 85% seen once. On this clone: Its antigen is not known.

The V call is TRBV15, the J call TRBJ1-4; TRBD1 is a possible D gene (5 bases). The clonotype was recovered from a man aged 40-75 years with stage III lung adenocarcinoma. The sequenced sample was peripheral blood mononuclear cells, obtained before any cancer treatment. The CDR3 nucleotides are TGTGCCACCAGCCCCCTACGGGGGTGGTCCCCAACTAATGAAAAACTGTTTTTT. Amino acids: CATSPLRGWSPTNEKLFF.